Each of the 13 T cell receptor beta chains below was sequenced from the same sample in a study of T cells in Graves' hyperthyroidism and ophthalmopathy. Template material for amplifying TCR beta CDR3 regions consisted of RNA transcripts. First-round RT-PCR of the TCR CDR3 relied on the HTBI primer set. TCRdb independently ran MiXCR on the multiplex PCR reads; one entry per CDR3 protein. The sample yields some 600,000 distinct CDR3 sequences, approximately 15% seen once. Sequenced: blood. The receptors here all came from a woman aged 25 to 39 with Graves' hyperthyroidism that later progressed to Graves' ophthalmopathy.

The table lists this clonotype with many counts. The V and J genes are TRBV11-2 and TRBJ2-3; D is unclear. Trimming pared 1 base from V and 6 bases from J, leaving 5 bases between. CDR1 and CDR2 (germline): SGHAT, FQNNGV. The CDR3 totals 12 residues. The CDR3 loop is CASSLAVDTQYF. In nucleotides, the CDR3 is TGTGCCAGCAGCTTAGCCGTGGATACGCAGTATTTT.

This clonotype was recorded at least ten times. J is TRBJ2-7 and V is TRBV28, with TRBD1 identical over 7 bases. Unmatched junction bases numbered 5, after V lost 6 bases and J lost 0 bases. This CDR3 comprises 14 residues. CDR1 is MDHEN and CDR2 is SYDVKM in the germline V gene. CDR3 DNA: TGTGCCAGCAGACGGGACAGCCTCTCCTACGAGCAGTACTTC. It yields the protein CASRRDSLSYEQYF.

V usage is TRBV12-3 or TRBV12-4 and J usage is TRBJ1-5; possibly TRBD1 for D (5 bases). The CDR3 spans 15 residues. With 5 bases removed from V and 1 base from J, the gap between germline ends came to 12 bases. The DNA for the CDR3 is TGTGCCAGCAGTGCTCTGGGGCAGAGCAATCAGCCCCAGCATTTT. Amino acid sequence: CASSALGQSNQPQHF.

This clonotype was seen ten or more times. This chain uses TRBV24-1 with TRBJ2-7; D not certain. The germline CDR1 and CDR2 sequences are KGHDR and SFDVKD. V was pared by 0 bases and J by 3 bases, with 17 bases between. The CDR3 is made up of 17 amino acids. The chain's CDR3 is CATSDLHCWQLYYEQYF. The CDR3 DNA reads as TGTGCCACCAGTGATTTGCACTGTTGGCAGCTATACTACGAGCAGTACTTC.

This clonotype has only a few counts. The gene calls are TRBV9 and TRBJ2-7, with 8 bases lining up with TRBD2. The CDR3 is made up of 14 amino acids. Per the germline V gene, CDR1 is SGDLS and CDR2 is YYNGEE. V was clipped by 2 bases and J by 0 bases; unmatched bases: 1. The DNA of the CDR3 is TGTGCCAGCAGCGTGACTAGCGCCTCCTACGAGCAGTACTTC. Translated, it gives CASSVTSASYEQYF.

Ten or more counts support this clonotype. This chain links TRBV28 with TRBJ2-1; maybe TRBD2 (5 bases). V was cut by 6 bases and J by 5 bases, with 14 bases left in between. The CDR3 is 14 residues long. CDR1 is MDHEN, CDR2 SYDVKM, per germline. CDR3 sequence (DNA): TGTGCCAGCAGGGAGGACCTACGACACAATGAGCAGTTCTTC. Translating it yields CASREDLRHNEQFF.

The sample holds one count of this clonotype. The gene calls are TRBV28 and TRBJ2-1; 9 nucleotides agree with TRBD2. The CDR3 totals 18 residues. In germline, CDR1 is MDHEN, CDR2 SYDVKM. The V gene end was trimmed by 3 bases and the J gene end by 5 bases; junction bases not matched to a gene: 14. The CDR3: CASSFSGGRALRDNEQFF. The DNA for the CDR3 is TGTGCCAGCAGTTTCAGTGGCGGGAGGGCCCTAAGAGACAATGAGCAGTTCTTC.

The chain joins TRBV25-1 to TRBJ2-3; a weak D match, TRBD2 (8 bases). Germline CDR1 is MGHDK and CDR2 is SYGVNS. The length of the CDR3 is 16 residues. The V gene lost 6 bases and the J gene lost 2 bases, with 18 bases spanning the gap. CDR3 sequence: CASSGGEGAVTDTQYF. The CDR3 DNA sequence: TGTGCCAGCAGCGGGGGGGAGGGGGCTGTCACAGATACGCAGTATTTT.

Only a few counts were recorded for this clonotype. The V and J genes are TRBV30 and TRBJ2-3, with D tentatively TRBD1 or TRBD2 (5 bases each). V shed 5 bases and J shed 5 bases, with 14 bases lying between them. This CDR3 has 13 residues. From germline, CDR1 is GTSNPN and CDR2 SVGIG (reference sequence). The CDR3, as DNA: TGTGCCTGGGACCCGGGGCCCAGAGATACGCAGTATTTT. Amino acids: CAWDPGPRDTQYF.

The sample holds many counts of this clonotype. The chain joins TRBV15 to TRBJ1-2, with D maybe TRBD1 (5 bases). The CDR3 covers 15 residues. In germline, CDR1 is LNHNV, CDR2 YYDKDF (reference sequence). Trimming removed 1 base at V and 0 bases at J, with 9 bases between. CDR3: CATSRVGQANYGYTF. The DNA for the CDR3 is TGTGCCACCAGCAGAGTGGGGCAGGCTAACTATGGCTACACCTTC.

Many counts were recorded for this clonotype. The chain employs TRBV20-1 and TRBJ1-1, with D possibly being TRBD1 (6 bases). Germline V CDR1 and CDR2: DFQATT, SNEGSKA (reference sequence). The CDR3 is 14 residues long. The ends were cut back, 6 bases at V and 5 bases at J, with 19 bases in the middle. CDR3 sequence: CSATSGGRRTEAFF. CDR3 in DNA: TGCAGTGCCACCTCGGGGGGGCGCAGAACTGAAGCTTTCTTT.

This clonotype has a count of ten or more. The chain has TRBV18 and TRBJ2-1, with D unclear. The CDR3 contains 16 residues. Germline lookup yields CDR1 KGHSH and CDR2 LQKENI. The ends were cut back, 3 bases at V and 3 bases at J, with 15 bases in the middle. This CDR3 is CASSPWPPGDYNEQFF. The CDR3 DNA is TGTGCCAGCTCACCGTGGCCCCCAGGAGACTACAATGAGCAGTTCTTC.

The rearrangement joins TRBV30 to TRBJ2-1, with 12 bases aligning to TRBD2. The CDR3 extends over 13 amino acids. Germline values: CDR1 GTSNPN, CDR2 SVGIG (reference sequence). With 5 bases clipped from V and 7 bases from J, the junction kept 3 bases outside the gene matches. CDR3 in DNA: TGTGCCTGGGAACTAGCGGGAGGAAATGAGCAGTTCTTC. This translates into CAWELAGGNEQFF.